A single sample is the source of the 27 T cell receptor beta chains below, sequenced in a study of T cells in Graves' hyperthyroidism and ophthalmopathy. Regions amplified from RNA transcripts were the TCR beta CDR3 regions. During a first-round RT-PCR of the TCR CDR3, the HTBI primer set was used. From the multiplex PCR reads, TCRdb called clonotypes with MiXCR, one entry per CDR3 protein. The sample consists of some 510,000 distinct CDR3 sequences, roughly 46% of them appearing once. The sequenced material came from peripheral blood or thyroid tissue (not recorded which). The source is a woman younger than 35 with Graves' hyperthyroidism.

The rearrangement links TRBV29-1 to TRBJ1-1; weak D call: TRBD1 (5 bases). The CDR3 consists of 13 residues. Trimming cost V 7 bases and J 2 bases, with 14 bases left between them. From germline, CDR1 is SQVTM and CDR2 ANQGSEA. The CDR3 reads CSAGGGENTEAFF. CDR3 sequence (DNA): TGCAGCGCCGGCGGGGGGGAAAACACTGAAGCTTTCTTT. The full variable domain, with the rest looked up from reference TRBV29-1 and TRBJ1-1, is SAVISQKPSRDICQRGTSLTIQCQVDSQVTMMFWYRQQPGQSLTLIATANQGSEATYESGFVIDKFPISRPNLTFSTLTVSNMSPEDSSIYLCSAGGGENTEAFFGQGTRLTVV.

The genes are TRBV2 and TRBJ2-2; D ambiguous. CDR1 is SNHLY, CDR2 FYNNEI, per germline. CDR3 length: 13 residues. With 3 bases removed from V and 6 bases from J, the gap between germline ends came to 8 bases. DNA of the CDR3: TGTGCCAGCAGTGAGGTAGTCCCCGGGGAGCTGTTTTTT. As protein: CASSEVVPGELFF.

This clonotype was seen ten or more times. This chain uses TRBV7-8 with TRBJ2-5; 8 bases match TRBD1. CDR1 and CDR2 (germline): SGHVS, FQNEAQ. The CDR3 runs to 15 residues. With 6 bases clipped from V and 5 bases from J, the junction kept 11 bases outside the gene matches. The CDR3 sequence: CASSPIRTGRETQYF. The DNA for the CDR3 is TGTGCCAGCAGTCCCATCCGGACAGGGAGGGAGACCCAGTACTTC.

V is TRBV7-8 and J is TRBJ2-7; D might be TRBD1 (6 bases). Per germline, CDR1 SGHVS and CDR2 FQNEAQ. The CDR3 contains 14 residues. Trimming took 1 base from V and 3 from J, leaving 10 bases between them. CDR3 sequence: CASSLDRAYYEQYV. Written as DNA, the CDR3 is TGTGCCAGCAGCTTAGACAGGGCTTACTACGAGCAGTACGTC.

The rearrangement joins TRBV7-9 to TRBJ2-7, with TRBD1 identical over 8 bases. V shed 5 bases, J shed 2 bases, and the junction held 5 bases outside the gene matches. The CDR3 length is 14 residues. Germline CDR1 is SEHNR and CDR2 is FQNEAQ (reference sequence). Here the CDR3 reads CASSRDRNAYEQYF. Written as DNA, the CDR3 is TGTGCCAGCAGCCGGGACAGGAATGCCTACGAGCAGTACTTC.

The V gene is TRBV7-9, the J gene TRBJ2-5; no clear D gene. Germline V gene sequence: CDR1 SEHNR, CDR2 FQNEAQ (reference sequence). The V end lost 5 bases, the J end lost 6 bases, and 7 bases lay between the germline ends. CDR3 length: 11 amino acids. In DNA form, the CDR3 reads TGTGCCAGCAGCCCCACCCAGACCCAGTACTTC. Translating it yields CASSPTQTQYF.

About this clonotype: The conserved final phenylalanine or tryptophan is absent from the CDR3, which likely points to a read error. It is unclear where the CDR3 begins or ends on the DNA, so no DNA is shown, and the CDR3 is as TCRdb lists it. CDR3 in amino acids: CASSYSAT. The chain carries TRBV6-5 and TRBJ1-2. Inclusive of both ends, the CDR3 amounts to 8 amino acids. Germline CDR1 is MNHEY and CDR2 is SVGAGI.

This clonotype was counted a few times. The CDR3 region has the DNA TGTGCCAGTAGTTTTGGGGCAGGGAGAGACTACGAGCAGTACTTC. Translating gives CASSFGAGRDYEQYF. The V gene is TRBV19, the J gene TRBJ2-7; D may match TRBD1 or TRBD2 (5 bases each). Trimming shortened V by 5 bases and J by 3 bases, and 17 bases separated the two germline ends. The CDR3 extends over 15 amino acids. Germline V gives CDR1 LNHDA, CDR2 SQIVND (reference sequence).

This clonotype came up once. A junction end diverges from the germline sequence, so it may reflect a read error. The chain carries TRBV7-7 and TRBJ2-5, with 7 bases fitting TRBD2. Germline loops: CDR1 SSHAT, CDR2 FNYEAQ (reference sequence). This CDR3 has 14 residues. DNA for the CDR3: TGTGCTAGCATCCCGTTCGGGGGGCAAGAGACCCAGTACTTC. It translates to CASIPFGGQETQYF.

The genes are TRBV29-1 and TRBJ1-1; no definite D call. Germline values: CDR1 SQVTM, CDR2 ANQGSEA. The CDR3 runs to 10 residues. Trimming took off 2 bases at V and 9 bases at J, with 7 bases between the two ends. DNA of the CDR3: TGCAGCGTTGAACACCTTCAAGCTTTCTTT. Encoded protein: CSVEHLQAFF.

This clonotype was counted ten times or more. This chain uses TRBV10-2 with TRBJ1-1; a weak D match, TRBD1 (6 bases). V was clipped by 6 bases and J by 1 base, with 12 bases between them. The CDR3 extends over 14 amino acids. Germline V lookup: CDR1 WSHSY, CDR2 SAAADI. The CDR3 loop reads CASRPGQPNTEAFF. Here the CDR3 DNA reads TGCGCCAGCAGACCCGGACAGCCGAACACTGAAGCTTTCTTT.

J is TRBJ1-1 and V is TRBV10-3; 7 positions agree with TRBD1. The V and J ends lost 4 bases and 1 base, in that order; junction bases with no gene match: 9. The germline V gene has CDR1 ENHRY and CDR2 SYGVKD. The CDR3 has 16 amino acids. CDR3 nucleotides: TGTGCCATCAGTGTTCCCACAGGGGCCGCGAACACTGAAGCTTTCTTT. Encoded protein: CAISVPTGAANTEAFF.

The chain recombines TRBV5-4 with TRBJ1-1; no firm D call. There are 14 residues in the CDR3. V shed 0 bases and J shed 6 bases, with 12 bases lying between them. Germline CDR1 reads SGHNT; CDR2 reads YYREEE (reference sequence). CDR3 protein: CASSLGTAVPEAFF. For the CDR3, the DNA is TGTGCCAGCAGCTTGGGAACGGCCGTGCCTGAAGCTTTCTTT.

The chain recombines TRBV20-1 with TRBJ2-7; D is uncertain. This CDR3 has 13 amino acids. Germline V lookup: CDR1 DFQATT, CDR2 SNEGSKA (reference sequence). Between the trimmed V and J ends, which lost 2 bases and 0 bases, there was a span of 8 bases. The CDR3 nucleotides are TGCAGTGCTAGAATGGAAAGCTCCTACGAGCAGTACTTC. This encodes CSARMESSYEQYF.

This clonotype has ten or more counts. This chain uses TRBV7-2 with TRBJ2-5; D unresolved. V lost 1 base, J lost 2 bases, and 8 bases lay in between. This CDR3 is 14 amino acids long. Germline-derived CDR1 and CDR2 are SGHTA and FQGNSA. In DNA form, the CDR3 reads TGTGCCAGCAGCTTAGTGGCAGAACAAGAGACCCAGTACTTC. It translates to CASSLVAEQETQYF.

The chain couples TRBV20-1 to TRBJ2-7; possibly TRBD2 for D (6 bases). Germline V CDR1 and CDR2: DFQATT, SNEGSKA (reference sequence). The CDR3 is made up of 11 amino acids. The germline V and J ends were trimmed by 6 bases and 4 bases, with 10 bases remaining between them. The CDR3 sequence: CSAWGTYEQYF. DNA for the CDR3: TGCAGTGCCTGGGGGACTTACGAGCAGTACTTC.

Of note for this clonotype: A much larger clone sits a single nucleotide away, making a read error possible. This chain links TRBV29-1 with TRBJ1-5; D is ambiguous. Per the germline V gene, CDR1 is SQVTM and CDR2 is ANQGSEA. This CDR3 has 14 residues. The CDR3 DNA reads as TGCGGCGTTGTGGAACGGGATAGCAATCAGCCCCAGCATTTT. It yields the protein CGVVERDSNQPQHF. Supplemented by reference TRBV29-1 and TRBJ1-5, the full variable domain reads SAVISQKPSRDICQRGTSLTIQCQVDSQVTMMFWYRQQPGQSLTLIATANQGSEATYESGFVIDKFPISRPNLTFSTLTVSNMSPEDSSIYLCGVVERDSNQPQHFGDGTRLSIL.

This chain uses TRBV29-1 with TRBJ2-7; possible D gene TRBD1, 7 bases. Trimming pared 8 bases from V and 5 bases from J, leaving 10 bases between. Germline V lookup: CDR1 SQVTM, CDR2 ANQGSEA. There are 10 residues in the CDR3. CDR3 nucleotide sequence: TGCAGCAGCAGGGGGGACGAGCAGTACTTC. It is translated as CSSRGDEQYF.

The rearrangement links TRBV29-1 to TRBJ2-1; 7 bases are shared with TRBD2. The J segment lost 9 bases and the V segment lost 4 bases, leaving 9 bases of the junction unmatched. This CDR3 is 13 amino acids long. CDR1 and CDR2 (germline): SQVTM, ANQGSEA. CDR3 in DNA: TGCAGCGTTGTTCGACAGCGCGGGGGTGAGCAGTTCTTC. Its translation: CSVVRQRGGEQFF.

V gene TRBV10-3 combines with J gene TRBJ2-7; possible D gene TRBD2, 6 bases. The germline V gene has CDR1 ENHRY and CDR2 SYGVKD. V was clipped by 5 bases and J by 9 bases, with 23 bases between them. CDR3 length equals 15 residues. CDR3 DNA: TGTGCCATCAGTTCGGACACGGGAGATTACGAGGTGCAGTACTTC. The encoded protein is CAISSDTGDYEVQYF.

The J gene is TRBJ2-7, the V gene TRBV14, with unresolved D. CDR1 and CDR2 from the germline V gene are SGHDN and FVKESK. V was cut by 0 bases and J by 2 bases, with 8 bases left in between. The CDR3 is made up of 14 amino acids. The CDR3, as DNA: TGTGCCAGCAGCCAAGAGCCTACAACCTACGAGCAGTACTTC. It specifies CASSQEPTTYEQYF.

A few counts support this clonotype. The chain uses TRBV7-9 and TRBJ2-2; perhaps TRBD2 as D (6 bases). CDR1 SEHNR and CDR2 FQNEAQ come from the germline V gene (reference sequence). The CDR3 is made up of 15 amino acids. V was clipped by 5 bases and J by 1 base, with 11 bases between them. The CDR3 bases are TGTGCCAGCAGCCCCTCGGAGGGGAACACCGGGGAGCTGTTTTTT. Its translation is CASSPSEGNTGELFF.

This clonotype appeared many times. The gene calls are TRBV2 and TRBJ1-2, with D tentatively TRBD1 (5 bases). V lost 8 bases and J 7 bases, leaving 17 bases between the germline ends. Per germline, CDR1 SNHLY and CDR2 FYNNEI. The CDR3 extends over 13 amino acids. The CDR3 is CASQLPTASGYTF. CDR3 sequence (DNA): TGTGCCAGCCAGCTCCCGACAGCGAGTGGCTACACCTTC. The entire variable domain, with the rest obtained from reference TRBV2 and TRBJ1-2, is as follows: EPEVTQTPSHQVTQMGQEVILRCVPISNHLYFYWYRQILGQKVEFLVSFYNNEISEKSEIFDDQFSVERPDGSNFTLKIRSTKLEDSAMYFCASQLPTASGYTFGSGTRLTVV.

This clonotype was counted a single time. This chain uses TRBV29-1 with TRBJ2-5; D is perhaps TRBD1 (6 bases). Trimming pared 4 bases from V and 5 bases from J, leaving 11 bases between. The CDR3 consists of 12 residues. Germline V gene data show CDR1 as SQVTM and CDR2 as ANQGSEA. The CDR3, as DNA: TGCAGCGTTGTGGGGGACATGGAGACCCAGTACTTC. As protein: CSVVGDMETQYF.

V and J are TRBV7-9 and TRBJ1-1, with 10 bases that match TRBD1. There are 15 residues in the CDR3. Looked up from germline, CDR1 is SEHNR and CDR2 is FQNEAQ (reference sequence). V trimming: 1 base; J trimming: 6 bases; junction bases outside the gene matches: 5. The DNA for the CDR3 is TGTGCCAGCAGCTTAGTCGGGACAGGGGCACCTGAAGCTTTCTTT. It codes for CASSLVGTGAPEAFF. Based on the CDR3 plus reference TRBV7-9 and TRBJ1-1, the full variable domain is DTGVSQNPRHKITKRGQNVTFRCDPISEHNRLYWYRQTLGQGPEFLTYFQNEAQLEKSRLLSDRFSAERPKGSFSTLEIQRTEQGDSAMYLCASSLVGTGAPEAFFGQGTRLTVV.

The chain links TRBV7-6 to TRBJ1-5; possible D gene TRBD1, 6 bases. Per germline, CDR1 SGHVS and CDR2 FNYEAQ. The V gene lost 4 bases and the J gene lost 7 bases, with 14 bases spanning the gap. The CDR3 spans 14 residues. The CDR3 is CASSSLGQGQPQHF. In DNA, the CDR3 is TGTGCCAGCAGCTCACTCGGGCAGGGGCAGCCCCAGCATTTT.

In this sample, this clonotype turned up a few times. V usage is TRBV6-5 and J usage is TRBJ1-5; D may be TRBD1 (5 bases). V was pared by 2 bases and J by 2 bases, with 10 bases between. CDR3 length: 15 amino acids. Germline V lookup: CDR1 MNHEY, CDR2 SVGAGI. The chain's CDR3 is CASSYGGMGNQPQHF. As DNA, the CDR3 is TGTGCCAGCAGTTACGGGGGGATGGGCAATCAGCCCCAGCATTTT.